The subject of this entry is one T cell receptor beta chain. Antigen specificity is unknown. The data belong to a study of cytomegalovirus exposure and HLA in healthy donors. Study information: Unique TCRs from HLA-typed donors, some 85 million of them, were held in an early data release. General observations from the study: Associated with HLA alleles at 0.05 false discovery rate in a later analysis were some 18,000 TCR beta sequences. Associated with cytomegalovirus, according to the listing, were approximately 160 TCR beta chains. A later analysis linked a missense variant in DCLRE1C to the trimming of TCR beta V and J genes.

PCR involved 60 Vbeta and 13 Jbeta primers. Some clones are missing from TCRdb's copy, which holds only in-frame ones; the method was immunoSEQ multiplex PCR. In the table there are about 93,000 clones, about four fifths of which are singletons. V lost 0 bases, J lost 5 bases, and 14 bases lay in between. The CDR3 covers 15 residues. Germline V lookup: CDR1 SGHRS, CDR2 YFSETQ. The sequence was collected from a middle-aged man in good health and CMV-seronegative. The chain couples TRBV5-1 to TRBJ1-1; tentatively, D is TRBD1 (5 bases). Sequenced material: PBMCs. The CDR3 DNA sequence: TGCGCCAGCAGCTTGGCGGGGGGGATCGGGACTGAAGCTTTCTTT. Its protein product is CASSLAGGIGTEAFF.